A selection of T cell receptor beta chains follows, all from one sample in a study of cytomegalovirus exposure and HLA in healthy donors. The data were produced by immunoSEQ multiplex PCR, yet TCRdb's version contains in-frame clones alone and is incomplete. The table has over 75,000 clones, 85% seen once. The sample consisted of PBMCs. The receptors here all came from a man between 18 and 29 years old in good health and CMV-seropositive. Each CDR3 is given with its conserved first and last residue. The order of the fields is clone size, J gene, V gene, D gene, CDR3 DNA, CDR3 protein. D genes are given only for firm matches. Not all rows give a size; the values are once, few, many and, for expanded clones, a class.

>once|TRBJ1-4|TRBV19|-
TGTGCCAGTAGTATCACTGGGGGGGAAAAACTGTTTTTT
CASSITGGEKLFF
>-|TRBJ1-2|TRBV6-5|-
TGTGCCAGCAGTTACGCAGGGTATTCTAACTATGGCTACACCTTC
CASSYAGYSNYGYTF
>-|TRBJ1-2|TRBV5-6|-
TGTGCCAGCAGCTTGGCGGGAAATGGCTATGGCTACACCTTC
CASSLAGNGYGYTF
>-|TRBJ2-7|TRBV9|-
TGTGCCAGCAACCCAGGGGCAGACCCTTCCTACGAGCAGTACTTC
CASNPGADPSYEQYF
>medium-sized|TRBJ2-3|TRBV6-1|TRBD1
TGTGCCAGCAGTGGACGTCCCGGGACAGGGGGAGATACGCAGTATTTT
CASSGRPGTGGDTQYF
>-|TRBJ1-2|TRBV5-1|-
TGCGCCAGCACTAGGCGGGACGCAACTAACTATGGCTACACCTTC
CASTRRDATNYGYTF
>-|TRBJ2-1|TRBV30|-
TGTGCCTGGAGTCATCCCGCCAGGTCCTACAATGAGCAGTTCTTC
CAWSHPARSYNEQFF
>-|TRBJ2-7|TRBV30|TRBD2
TGTGCCTGGAGTGTGGGGACTAGCCAGCATGATGGCGAGCAGTACTTC
CAWSVGTSQHDGEQYF
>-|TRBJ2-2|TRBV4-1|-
TGCGCCAGCAGCCCTTATCTCATCCTTACAGCTTCGAACACCGGGGAGCTGTTTTTT
CASSPYLILTASNTGELFF
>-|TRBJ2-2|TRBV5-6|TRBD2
TGTGCCAGCAGCTTAGAGGGAGGGCCAACCGGGGAGCTGTTTTTT
CASSLEGGPTGELFF
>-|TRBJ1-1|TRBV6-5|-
TGTGCCAGCAGCACAGAGAACACTGAAGCTTTCTTT
CASSTENTEAFF
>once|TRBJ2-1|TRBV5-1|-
TGCGCCAGCAGCTTGTCCCCTAACAATGAGCAGTTCTTC
CASSLSPNNEQFF
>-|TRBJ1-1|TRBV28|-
TGTGCCAGCAGTTTATCGGGTTCGATCTCCACTGAAGCTTTCTTT
CASSLSGSISTEAFF
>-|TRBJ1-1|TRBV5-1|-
TGCGCCAGCAGCGCAATGACAGCGTACACTGAAGCTTTCTTT
CASSAMTAYTEAFF
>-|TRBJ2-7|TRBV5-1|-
TGCGCCAGCAGACTGGGGGAGGACCGAATGACCTACGAGCAGTACTTC
CASRLGEDRMTYEQYF
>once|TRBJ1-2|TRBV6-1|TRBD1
TGTGCCAGCAGAAAGATGGGACAGGGGAATGGCTACACCTTC
CASRKMGQGNGYTF
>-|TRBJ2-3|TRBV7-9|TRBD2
TGTGCCAGCAGCCCAACTAGCGGATCTAGCACAGATACGCAGTATTTT
CASSPTSGSSTDTQYF
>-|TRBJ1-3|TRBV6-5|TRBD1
TGTGCCAGCAGTTTAGGGACAGGGAAGGGAAACACCATATATTTT
CASSLGTGKGNTIYF
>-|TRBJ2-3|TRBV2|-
TGTGCCAGCAGTGGGGGAGGAGGCGCAGATACGCAGTATTTT
CASSGGGGADTQYF
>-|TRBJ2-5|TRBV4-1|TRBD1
TGCGCCAGCAGCAGACAGGGTTCAGGAGAGACCCAGTACTTC
CASSRQGSGETQYF
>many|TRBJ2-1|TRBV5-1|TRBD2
TGCGCCAGCAGCTTGGGGACTAGCAATGAGCAGTTCTTC
CASSLGTSNEQFF
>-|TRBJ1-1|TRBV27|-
TGTGCCAGCAGTTTTTCATTGAACACTGAAGCTTTCTTT
CASSFSLNTEAFF
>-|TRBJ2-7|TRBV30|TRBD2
TGTGCCTGGAGGGGACGGGGACTAGCGGGAGGAGGCTCCTACGAGCAGTACTTC
CAWRGRGLAGGGSYEQYF
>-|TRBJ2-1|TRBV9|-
TGTGCCGTAACAAATGAGCAGTTCTTC
CAVTNEQFF
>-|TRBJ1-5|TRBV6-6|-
TGTGCCAGCAGGGTACGGGACAACAATCAGCCCCAGCATTTT
CASRVRDNNQPQHF
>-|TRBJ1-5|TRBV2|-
TGTGCCAGCAGTGAAACAGGGACTAGCAATCAGCCCCAGCATTTT
CASSETGTSNQPQHF
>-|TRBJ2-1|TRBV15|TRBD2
TGTGCCACCAGCAGAGACCTAGATCAACTAGCGGGAGGGCCCAATGAGCAGTTCTTC
CATSRDLDQLAGGPNEQFF
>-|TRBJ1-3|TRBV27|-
TGTGCCAGCAGTACCACAGGGCTCTCTGGAAACACCATATATTTT
CASSTTGLSGNTIYF
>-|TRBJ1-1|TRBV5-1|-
TGCGCCAGCAGCTTGGACAGGATGAACACTGAAGCTTTCTTT
CASSLDRMNTEAFF
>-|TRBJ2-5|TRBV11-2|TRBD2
TGTGCCAGCAGCTTAGGGCTAGCGGCAAAAGAGACCCAGTACTTC
CASSLGLAAKETQYF
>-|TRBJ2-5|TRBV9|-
TGTGCCAGCAGCCGACTTGACAGGCAAGAGACCCAGTACTTC
CASSRLDRQETQYF
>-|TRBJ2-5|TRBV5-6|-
TGTGCCAGCAGCCTCGGAGTACAAGAGACCCAGTACTTC
CASSLGVQETQYF
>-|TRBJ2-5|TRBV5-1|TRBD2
TGCGCCAGCAGCTTGGCCGTTAGCGGGAGCGGCGAGACCCAGTACTTC
CASSLAVSGSGETQYF
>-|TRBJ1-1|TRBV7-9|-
TGTGCCAGCAGCTTTGGACAAGATCAGAACACTGAAGCTTTCTTT
CASSFGQDQNTEAFF
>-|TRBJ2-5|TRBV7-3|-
TGTGCCAGCAGCCTAGGGGCGGGGGAGACCCAGTACTTC
CASSLGAGETQYF
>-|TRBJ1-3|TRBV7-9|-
TGTGCCAGCAGCTTCCCCCTGGGAAACACCATATATTTT
CASSFPLGNTIYF
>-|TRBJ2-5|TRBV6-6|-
TGTGCCAGCAGTTACTCTGTAGGGGTTTACGAGACCCAGTACTTC
CASSYSVGVYETQYF
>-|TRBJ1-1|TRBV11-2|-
TGTGCCAGCAGCTTAGTACCAGGGAAGGCGAACACTGAAGCTTTCTTT
CASSLVPGKANTEAFF
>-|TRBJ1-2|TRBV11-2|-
TGTGCCAGCAGCAAAGACTGGGGGGAGGTCTATGGCTACACCTTC
CASSKDWGEVYGYTF
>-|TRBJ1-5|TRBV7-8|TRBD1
TGTGCCAGCAGCTTAGCGACAGGGGGCAGCGGGCCCCAGCATTTT
CASSLATGGSGPQHF
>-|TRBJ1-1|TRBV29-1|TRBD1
TGCAGCTTTAGACAGGGAGTGAACACTGAAGCTTTCTTT
CSFRQGVNTEAFF
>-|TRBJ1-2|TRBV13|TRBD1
TGTGCCAGCAGCTTAACCGGGACAGGGGGTGGCTACACCTTC
CASSLTGTGGGYTF
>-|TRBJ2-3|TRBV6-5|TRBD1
TGTGCCAGCAGTTCCGGGACAGGGGTCAGGGGTACGCAGTATTTT
CASSSGTGVRGTQYF
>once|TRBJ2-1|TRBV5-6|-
TGTGCCAGCAGCTTGACAGGGACCGGGGTCAATGAGCAGTTCTTC
CASSLTGTGVNEQFF
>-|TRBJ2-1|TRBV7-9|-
TGTGCCAGCAGGACAGGGGCGGGAGCCGGGTTCTTC
CASRTGAGAGFF
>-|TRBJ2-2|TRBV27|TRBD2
TGTGCCAGCAGTTTAGCGGGCGGGAGGCTCACCGGGGAGCTGTTTTTT
CASSLAGGRLTGELFF
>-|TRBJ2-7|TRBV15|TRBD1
TGTGCCACCAGCAGAGATGAGACAGGGCGCGAAGACGAGCAGTACTTC
CATSRDETGREDEQYF
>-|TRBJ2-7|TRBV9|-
TGTGCCAGCAGCCCTACTGGGGGGAACGGCGAGCAGTACTTC
CASSPTGGNGEQYF
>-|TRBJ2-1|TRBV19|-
TGTGCCAGTACAGGGACAAGGAACAATGAGCAGTTCTTC
CASTGTRNNEQFF
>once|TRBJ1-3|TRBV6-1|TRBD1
TGTGCCAGCAGTGAAGCTGACAGGGGGCCAAACACCATATATTTT
CASSEADRGPNTIYF
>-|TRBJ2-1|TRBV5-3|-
TGTGCCAGAAGCTCAGGGGTCCCCTACAATGAGCAGTTCTTC
CARSSGVPYNEQFF